The 8 T cell receptor beta chains given below trace back to one sample, sequenced in a study of shared clonotypes between healthy human individuals. The method was immunoSEQ multiplex PCR; TCRdb's version includes in-frame clones alone and lacks a portion of them. The sample yields under 2,500,000 clones, roughly 95% seen once. The sequencing sample was made of naive CD4+ T cells sorted from blood. Subset described: CD45RA+ positively selected. The receptors derive from a man between 18 and 29 years old in good health.

V and J are TRBV14 and TRBJ1-6; TRBD1 is a possible D gene (6 bases). V was clipped by 0 bases and J by 6 bases, with 12 bases between them. The CDR3 runs 16 residues. In germline, CDR1 is SGHDN, CDR2 FVKESK. CDR3 nucleotides: TGTGCCAGCAGCCAAGAGGCAGGGGTACTTAATTCACCCCTCCACTTT. The encoded protein is CASSQEAGVLNSPLHF.

This sequence joins TRBV27 and TRBJ2-7; no reliable D call. The CDR3 is 13 amino acids. Trimming pared 2 bases from V and 6 bases from J, leaving 11 bases between. Germline V gives CDR1 MNHEY, CDR2 SMNVEV (reference sequence). As DNA, the CDR3 is TGTGCCAGCAGTTTAACGGCCGCCGGCGAGCAGTACTTC. Its protein product is CASSLTAAGEQYF.

The J gene is TRBJ2-1, the V gene TRBV14; D is possibly TRBD1 or TRBD2 (6 bases each). CDR1 is SGHDN, CDR2 FVKESK, per germline. Between the trimmed V and J ends, which lost 0 bases and 6 bases, there was a span of 12 bases. The CDR3 is made up of 15 amino acids. The CDR3 sequence: CASSQETGGVNEQFF. The CDR3 DNA reads TGTGCCAGCAGCCAAGAGACAGGAGGGGTCAATGAGCAGTTCTTC.

V is TRBV15 and J is TRBJ1-6, with 7 bases identical to TRBD1. Trimming removed 0 bases from V and 7 bases from J; junction bases left unmatched: 3. In germline, CDR1 is LNHNV, CDR2 YYDKDF (reference sequence). The CDR3 has 15 residues. CDR3 loop: CATSREPGGNSPLHF. The CDR3 DNA follows: TGTGCCACCAGCAGAGAACCAGGGGGAAATTCACCCCTCCACTTT.

The rearrangement links TRBV6-4 to TRBJ2-1; D may match TRBD1 or TRBD2 (5 bases each). Germline V CDR1 and CDR2: MRHNA, SNTAGT. Trimming took 5 bases from V and 2 from J, leaving 13 bases between them. This CDR3 spans 15 amino acids. The CDR3 DNA is TGTGCCAGCAGTTCCGGGACCGAAACCTACAATGAGCAGTTCTTC. The encoded protein is CASSSGTETYNEQFF.

The chain carries TRBV5-1 and TRBJ2-1; TRBD1 matches 9 bases. The V gene's germline CDR1 is SGHRS and CDR2 YFSETQ. Trimming cost V 4 bases and J 2 bases; bases outside gene matches: 7. This CDR3 has 16 amino acids. The CDR3 protein is CASSTLGQGPYNEQFF. The CDR3, as DNA: TGCGCCAGCAGCACGCTCGGACAGGGGCCCTACAATGAGCAGTTCTTC.

The gene calls are TRBV6-1 and TRBJ1-4; TRBD1 agrees at 11 bases. The germline V gene encodes CDR1 MNHNS and CDR2 SASEGT. This CDR3 region has 16 residues. Trimming took 4 bases from V and 6 from J; bases not matched to a gene: 7. CDR3 in amino acids: CASSVPGQGVYEKLFF. CDR3 bases: TGTGCCAGCAGTGTACCGGGACAGGGGGTCTATGAAAAACTGTTTTTT.

The chain links TRBV21-1 to TRBJ2-2; the D call in the table, TRBD1, was not verified against the DNA. TRBV21-1 is tagged as a pseudogene. CDR3 size: 16 residues. Written as DNA, the CDR3 is TGTGCCAGCAGGAATGGGGCCAAGGGGAACACCGGGGAGCTGTTTTTT. Translation gives CASRNGAKGNTGELFF.